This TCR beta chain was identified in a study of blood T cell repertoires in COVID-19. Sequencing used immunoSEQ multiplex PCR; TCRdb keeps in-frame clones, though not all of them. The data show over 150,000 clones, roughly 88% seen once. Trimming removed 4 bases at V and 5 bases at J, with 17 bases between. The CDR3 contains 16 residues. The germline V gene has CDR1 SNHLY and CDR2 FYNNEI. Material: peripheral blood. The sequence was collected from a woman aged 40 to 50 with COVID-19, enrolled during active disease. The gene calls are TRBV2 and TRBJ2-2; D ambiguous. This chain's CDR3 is CASSALPVPTTGELFF. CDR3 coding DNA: TGTGCCAGCAGTGCGCTCCCGGTCCCGACTACCGGGGAGCTGTTTTTT. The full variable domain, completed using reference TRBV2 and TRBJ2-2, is EPEVTQTPSHQVTQMGQEVILRCVPISNHLYFYWYRQILGQKVEFLVSFYNNEISEKSEIFDDQFSVERPDGSNFTLKIRSTKLEDSAMYFCASSALPVPTTGELFFGEGSRLTVL.